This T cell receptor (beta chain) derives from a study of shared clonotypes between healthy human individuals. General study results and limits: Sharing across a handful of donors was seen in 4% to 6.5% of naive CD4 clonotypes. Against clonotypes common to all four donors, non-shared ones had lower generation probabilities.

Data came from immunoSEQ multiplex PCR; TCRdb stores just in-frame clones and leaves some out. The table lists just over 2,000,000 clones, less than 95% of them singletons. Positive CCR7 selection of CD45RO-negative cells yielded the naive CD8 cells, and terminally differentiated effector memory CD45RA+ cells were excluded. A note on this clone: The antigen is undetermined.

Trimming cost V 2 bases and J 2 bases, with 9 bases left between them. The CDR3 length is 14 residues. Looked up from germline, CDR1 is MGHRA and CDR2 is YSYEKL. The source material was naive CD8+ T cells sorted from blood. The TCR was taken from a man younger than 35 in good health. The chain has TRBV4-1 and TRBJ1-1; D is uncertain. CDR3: CASSQIGINTEAFF. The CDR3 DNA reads TGCGCCAGCAGCCAAATAGGGATTAACACTGAAGCTTTCTTT.